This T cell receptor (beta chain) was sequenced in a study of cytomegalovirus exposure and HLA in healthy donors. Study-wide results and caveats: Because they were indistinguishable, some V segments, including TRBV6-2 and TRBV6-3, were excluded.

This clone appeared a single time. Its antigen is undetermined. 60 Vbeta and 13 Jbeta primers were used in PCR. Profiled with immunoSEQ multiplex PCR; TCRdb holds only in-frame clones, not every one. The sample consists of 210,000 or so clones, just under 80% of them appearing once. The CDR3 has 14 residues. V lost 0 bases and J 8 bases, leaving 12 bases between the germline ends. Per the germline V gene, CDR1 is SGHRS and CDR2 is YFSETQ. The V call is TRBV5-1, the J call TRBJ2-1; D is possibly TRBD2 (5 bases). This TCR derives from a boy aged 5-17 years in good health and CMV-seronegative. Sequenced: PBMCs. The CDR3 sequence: CASSLVVGRDEQFF. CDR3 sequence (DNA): TGCGCCAGCAGCTTGGTCGTAGGGAGAGATGAGCAGTTCTTC.